The rows below give T cell receptor beta chains drawn from one sample of a study of PD-L1 blockade in urothelial cancer. Some clones are missing from TCRdb's copy, which holds only in-frame ones; the method was immunoSEQ multiplex PCR. The sample includes over 75,000 clones, 70% to 90% of them seen just once. This specimen consisted of PBMCs, obtained around atezolizumab (anti-PD-L1) treatment. All receptors derive from a man aged 60 to 69 with urothelial cancer. The CDR3 runs from the conserved cysteine through the conserved F or W. A D gene is named only where the DNA matches it firmly.

TRBV6-1	14	TRBD2	CASSENWGGYEQYF
TRBV9	17	TRBD1	CATWQDRGRRDNQPQHF
TRBV6-5	14	TRBD1	CASIPPRDRGKAFF
TRBV7-3	15	NA	CASSPLGGDTGELFF
TRBV30	11	NA	CARYRGTEAFF
TRBV19	14	NA	CASSIEAADAEAFF
TRBV27	13	NA	CASAYSSGNTIYF
TRBV14	12	NA	CASSQGGETQYF
TRBV5-1	16	NA	CASSPSPRDFAKTQYF
TRBV28	15	TRBD1	CASSPPGQTAYEQYF
TRBV6-5	13	NA	CASSYYSNQPQHF
TRBV4-1	16	TRBD2	CASSPRLAGATGELFF
TRBV5-4	15	TRBD2	CASSSYGGADETQYF
TRBV30	14	NA	CAWSVAGGNQPQHF
TRBV7-3	14	NA	CASSRPGYNYEQYF
TRBV13	14	NA	CASSLVAGITEAFF
TRBV30	15	TRBD2	CAWRDTAGGPGEQFF
TRBV11-2	15	NA	CASSYLRGSYNEQFF
TRBV30	14	NA	CAWSGPGDNSPLHF
TRBV19	14	NA	CASRTRASTDTQYF
TRBV2	15	TRBD2	CASSSLAGSYNEQFF
TRBV7-2	17	NA	CASSLASAGSNYNEQFF
TRBV28	16	NA	CASTPQGQRSSYEQYF
TRBV10-3	17	TRBD2	CAISDPLGGGVQDTQYF
TRBV19	18	NA	CASSMPSTSGYGNYGYTF
TRBV5-8	14	NA	CASSLLRENYGYTF
TRBV13	15	NA	CASSIRVAGANVLTF
TRBV23-1	19	NA	CASSHPQGRIRATNEKLFF
TRBV9	13	NA	CASSVDGTQPQHF
TRBV7-2	16	NA	CASSLGGGRRNSPLHF
TRBV18	16	TRBD1	CASSPGTGGLNTEAFF
TRBV27	16	NA	CASSLIPTSNTGELFF
TRBV15	17	NA	CATSSLPAFKGDREQYF
TRBV11-2	14	NA	CASSGGHLSYEQYF
TRBV19	15	TRBD1	CATRDRERANEKLFF
TRBV27	18	TRBD1	CASSLTKRDRAISYEQYF
TRBV6-1	13	NA	CASSEGWGYEQFF
TRBV4-1	15	NA	CASSQGLVSYNEQFF
TRBV4-2	17	NA	CASSQEFDSQGNQPQHF
TRBV7-9	16	TRBD2	CASSPWTSGNSGELFF
TRBV5-1	15	TRBD2	CASSLGTRGVGEQFF
TRBV7-3	14	NA	CASSSDSTTGELFF
TRBV5-1	14	NA	CASSLDWGVQPQHF
TRBV28	14	TRBD1	CASIPGQGTLGYTF
TRBV14	17	NA	CASSQDRGTTFQETQYF
TRBV27	16	TRBD1	CASSIRQGAIVSPLHF
TRBV19	12	NA	CASSNSGIGYTF
TRBV5-8	15	NA	CASIGFSSYNSPLHF
TRBV30	15	NA	CAWSARQILNTEAFF
TRBV28	17	TRBD2	CASSSYGTSGNTGELFF
TRBV6-5	14	TRBD1	CASSYGQGLSEAFF
TRBV11-2	19	TRBD2	CASRGRAGGPSASYNEQFF
TRBV14	18	NA	CASSQESLAMNMGETQYF